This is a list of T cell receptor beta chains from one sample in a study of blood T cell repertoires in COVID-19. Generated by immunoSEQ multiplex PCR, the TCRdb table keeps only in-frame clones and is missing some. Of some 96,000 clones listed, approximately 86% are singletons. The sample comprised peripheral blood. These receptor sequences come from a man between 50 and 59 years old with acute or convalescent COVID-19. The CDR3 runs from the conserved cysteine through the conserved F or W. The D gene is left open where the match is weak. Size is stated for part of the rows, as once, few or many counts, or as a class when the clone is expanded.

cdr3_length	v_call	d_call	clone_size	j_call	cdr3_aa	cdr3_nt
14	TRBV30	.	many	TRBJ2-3	CAWSVGGNADTQYF	TGTGCCTGGAGTGTGGGGGGAAACGCAGATACGCAGTATTTT
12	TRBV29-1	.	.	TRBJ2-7	CSVDVGGYEQYF	TGCAGCGTTGACGTCGGGGGCTACGAGCAGTACTTC
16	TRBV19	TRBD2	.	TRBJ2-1	CASRRTSGRKNNEQFF	TGTGCCAGTAGGAGGACTAGCGGGAGGAAAAACAATGAGCAGTTCTTC
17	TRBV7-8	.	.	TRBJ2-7	CASSLYHSEGWSYEQYF	TGTGCCAGCAGCTTATACCATTCGGAGGGGTGGTCCTACGAGCAGTACTTC
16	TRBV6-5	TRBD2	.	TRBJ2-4	CASSYSAGVAKNIQYF	TGTGCCAGCAGTTACTCGGCGGGAGTAGCCAAAAACATTCAGTACTTC
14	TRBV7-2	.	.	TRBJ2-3	CASSLGLDADTQYF	TGTGCCAGCAGCTTAGGACTAGACGCAGATACGCAGTATTTT
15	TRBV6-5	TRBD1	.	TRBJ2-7	CASSSWTGGNYEQYF	TGTGCCAGCAGTTCCTGGACAGGGGGCAACTACGAGCAGTACTTC
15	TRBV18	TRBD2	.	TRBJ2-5	CASSPPRGGEETQYF	TGTGCCAGCTCACCACCCCGGGGAGGGGAGGAGACCCAGTACTTC
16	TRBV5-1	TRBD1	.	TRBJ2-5	CASSLEGQGPGETQYF	TGCGCCAGCAGCTTGGAAGGACAGGGGCCGGGGGAGACCCAGTACTTC
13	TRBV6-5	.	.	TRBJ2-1	CASSYTGINEQFF	TGTGCCAGCAGTTACACGGGAATCAATGAGCAGTTCTTC
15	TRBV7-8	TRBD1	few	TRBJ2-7	CASSPRQGPSYEQYF	TGTGCCAGCAGCCCCCGACAGGGCCCCTCCTACGAGCAGTACTTC
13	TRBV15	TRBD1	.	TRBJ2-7	CATSWGRGNEQYF	TGTGCCACCAGCTGGGGCAGGGGGAACGAGCAGTACTTC
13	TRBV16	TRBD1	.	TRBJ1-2	CASSPKTGEGYTF	TGTGCCAGCAGCCCCAAGACAGGGGAAGGCTACACCTTC
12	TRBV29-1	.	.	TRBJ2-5	CSVGVPGETQYF	TGCAGCGTTGGGGTCCCAGGGGAGACCCAGTACTTC
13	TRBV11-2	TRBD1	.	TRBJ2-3	CASSLDGQGVMYF	TGTGCCAGCAGCTTGGATGGACAGGGGGTGATGTATTTT